A selection of T cell receptor beta chains follows, all from one sample in a study of T cell responses to AZD1222 COVID-19 vaccine. Generated by immunoSEQ multiplex PCR, the TCRdb table keeps only in-frame clones and is missing some. The sample contains about 120,000 clones, about four fifths of which appear only once. Source: peripheral blood, taken on day 0 of AZD1222 vaccination. The receptors shown here come from an adult in good health. CDR3s include the opening cysteine and the closing phenylalanine or tryptophan. Clone size is given for some rows only: seen once, a few or many times, or a class if the clone is expanded.

TRBV4-1,-,TRBJ1-5,CASSQGVKRGFGNQPQHF
TRBV27,-,TRBJ2-5,CASSLLGDRGQETQYF
TRBV12-3/TRBV12-4,-,TRBJ2-1,CASRPTGDNEQFF
TRBV29-1,-,TRBJ2-3,CSVGSSGGSTDTQYF
TRBV7-6,-,TRBJ2-7,CASSLDRGPYEQYF
TRBV5-1,-,TRBJ2-7,CASSQRQGVSYEQYF
TRBV12-3/TRBV12-4,-,TRBJ2-7,CASSWGGEQYF
TRBV5-1,-,TRBJ2-7,CASSRGRGGYEQYF
TRBV19,-,TRBJ1-5,CASSPGQYQPQHF
TRBV28,few,TRBJ2-5,CASSLGDEETQYF
TRBV11-3,-,TRBJ2-7,CASSFSGTGEQYF
TRBV23-1,-,TRBJ2-1,CASRFVNNEQFF
TRBV5-4,-,TRBJ1-5,CASSVDSNQPQHF
TRBV5-1,-,TRBJ2-3,CASSWGAGVTDTQYF
TRBV18,few,TRBJ2-7,CASSPGTPPSEQYF
TRBV6-1,-,TRBJ1-3,CASSESIRNTIYF
TRBV2,-,TRBJ1-3,CASTGAGRFLGNTIYF
TRBV5-6,-,TRBJ2-7,CASSRGGVSSYEQYF
TRBV6-5,-,TRBJ1-5,CASSQQGGGQPQHF
TRBV2,few,TRBJ1-5,CASKTSGRVNQPQHF
TRBV4-3,-,TRBJ2-1,CASSQEAGGRSEQFF
TRBV3-1/TRBV3-2,-,TRBJ1-2,CASSQYPGDGNYGYTF
TRBV2,-,TRBJ1-5,CAARDSSNQPQHF
TRBV6-5,once,TRBJ1-6,CASSYGQGINSPLHF